The clone carrying this T cell receptor beta chain was seen repeatedly, ten times or more. Its specificity is not known. The CDR3 extends over 14 amino acids. J was trimmed by 4 bases and V by 5 bases; bases with no gene match: 4. The sample belongs to a study of CD8 T cells in ankylosing spondylitis. The study, taken as a whole, reports: Significantly higher representation of disease-linked clones was reported for matched ankylosing spondylitis synovial fluid.

A quantitative 5'-RACE method, one with molecular barcodes, was used to make TCR beta libraries. TCRdb called the 5' RACE reads again in MiXCR, with one record for every CDR3 protein. The sample has roughly 150,000 distinct CDR3 sequences, approximately 9.9% seen once. This clonotype was sampled from a female donor with ankylosing spondylitis or in good health (not recorded which). The specimen was blood, either unsorted or a sorted T cell fraction (not recorded which). V and J are TRBV12-3 or TRBV12-4 and TRBJ2-3; 9 bases match TRBD1. The CDR3 coding sequence is TGTGCCAGCAGTCCCACAGGGGGCCCAGATACGCAGTATTTT. It codes for CASSPTGGPDTQYF.